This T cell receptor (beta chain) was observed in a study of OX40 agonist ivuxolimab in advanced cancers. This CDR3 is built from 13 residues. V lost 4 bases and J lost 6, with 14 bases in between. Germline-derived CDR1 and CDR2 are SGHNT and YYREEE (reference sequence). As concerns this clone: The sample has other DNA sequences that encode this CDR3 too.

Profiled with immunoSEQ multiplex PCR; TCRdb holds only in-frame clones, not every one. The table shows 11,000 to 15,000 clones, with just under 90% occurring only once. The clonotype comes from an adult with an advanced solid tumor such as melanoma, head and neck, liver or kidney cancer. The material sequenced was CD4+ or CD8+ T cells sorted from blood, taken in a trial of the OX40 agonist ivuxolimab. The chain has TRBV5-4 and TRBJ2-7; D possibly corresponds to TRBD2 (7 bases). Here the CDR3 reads CASSLVGGGEQYF. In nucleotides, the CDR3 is TGTGCCAGCAGCCTGGTAGGGGGGGGCGAGCAGTACTTC.